Presented here are 21 T cell receptor beta chains from one specimen sequenced in a study of shared clonotypes between healthy human individuals. The method was immunoSEQ multiplex PCR; TCRdb's version includes in-frame clones alone and lacks a portion of them. The data contain hundreds of thousands of clones, 60% to 75% of them seen just once; the ten biggest clones take up around 1.8%. The sample consisted of memory CD4+ T cells sorted from blood. This sample's subset: CD45RA-negative fraction. These receptors were collected from a woman aged 25 to 39 in good health.

This chain uses TRBV7-9 with TRBJ2-1; no definite D call. V dropped 3 bases and J dropped 8 bases, with 11 bases sitting between them. The CDR3 length is 13 residues. Germline CDR1 reads SEHNR; CDR2 reads FQNEAQ (reference sequence). CDR3 nucleotides: TGTGCCAGCAGCTTTTTTGAGGACCATGAGCAGTTCTTC. It specifies CASSFFEDHEQFF.

This clone came up a few times. This chain uses TRBV18 with TRBJ1-1; TRBD1 is a possible D gene (5 bases). The germline V gene encodes CDR1 KGHSH and CDR2 LQKENI. V lost 3 bases and J lost 4, with 9 bases in between. This CDR3 comprises 13 residues. The CDR3 sequence is CASSPSQGTEAFF. CDR3 bases: TGTGCCAGCTCACCGTCCCAGGGCACTGAAGCTTTCTTT.

The chain uses TRBV19 and TRBJ1-2; D gene ambiguous. Germline values: CDR1 LNHDA, CDR2 SQIVND (reference sequence). The CDR3 covers 13 residues. The ends were cut back, 1 base at V and 8 bases at J, with 11 bases in the middle. This CDR3 reads CASSIGGIDGYTF. The CDR3 region has the DNA TGTGCCAGTAGTATAGGAGGGATTGACGGCTACACCTTC.

V is TRBV6-1 and J is TRBJ1-1; D gene unclear. From germline, CDR1 is MNHNS and CDR2 SASEGT. Between the trimmed V and J ends, which lost 6 bases and 4 bases, there was a span of 15 bases. This CDR3 spans 14 amino acids. This chain's CDR3 is CASSGLPRVTEAFF. Here the CDR3 DNA reads TGTGCCAGCAGCGGCCTCCCTCGGGTCACTGAAGCTTTCTTT.

The chain joins TRBV6-1 to TRBJ1-2, with 8 bases matching TRBD1. After removal of 2 bases from V and 9 bases from J, the junction contained 14 bases not matched to a gene. This CDR3 contains 16 residues. Germline CDR1 is MNHNS and CDR2 is SASEGT. CDR3 coding DNA: TGTGCCAGCAGTGAAAAACCGGGACAGGTCCCATTTCGCTACACCTTC. Its protein is CASSEKPGQVPFRYTF.

Remarks on this clone: Possible read error: a much larger clone is one base away. This sequence joins TRBV27 and TRBJ2-7; D remains ambiguous. Germline V gene sequence: CDR1 MNHEY, CDR2 SMNVEV (reference sequence). Between the trimmed V and J ends, which lost 0 bases and 2 bases, there was a span of 8 bases. The CDR3 sequence is 14 residues long. The CDR3 coding sequence is TGTGCCAGCAGTTTATCGGGCGGACCCTACGAGCAGTACTTC. The encoded protein is CASSLSGGPYEQYF.

The CDR3 spells CSVGVPRPGGRSSYEQYF. In DNA form, the CDR3 reads TGCAGCGTGGGGGTCCCCAGGCCCGGAGGGAGGAGCTCCTACGAGCAGTACTTC. The chain links TRBV29-1 to TRBJ2-7; possible D gene TRBD2, 6 bases. Germline CDR1 is SQVTM and CDR2 is ANQGSEA. Trimming stripped 6 bases from V and 0 bases from J, with 27 bases between. The CDR3 is 18 amino acids.

The V gene is TRBV9, the J gene TRBJ1-2; no definite D call. Trimming removed 3 bases at V and 3 bases at J, with 15 bases between. CDR3 length equals 15 residues. The germline V gene has CDR1 SGDLS and CDR2 YYNGEE. The DNA of the CDR3 is TGTGCCAGCAGCGGGCGGACTCCAGGCCACTATGGCTACACCTTC. The encoded protein is CASSGRTPGHYGYTF.

The chain links TRBV6-1 to TRBJ2-5, with 9 bases that match TRBD1. The CDR3 sequence is 13 residues long. The germline V gene has CDR1 MNHNS and CDR2 SASEGT. The V segment lost 10 bases and the J segment 5 bases; nucleotides outside the gene matches: 8. The CDR3: CATRTGVYETQYF. CDR3 bases: TGTGCCACCAGGACAGGGGTGTACGAGACCCAGTACTTC.

The chain combines TRBV5-1 with TRBJ2-7; TRBD1 matches 7 bases. The junction had 1 base not matched to a gene; V was cut back by 2 bases and J by 5 bases. This CDR3 has 12 amino acids. Germline CDR1 is SGHRS and CDR2 is YFSETQ. As DNA, the CDR3 is TGCGCCAGCAGCTTACAGGGGAACGAGCAGTACTTC. Translation gives CASSLQGNEQYF.

The chain carries TRBV23-1 and TRBJ2-1, with 13 bases matching TRBD2. TRBV23-1 is an open reading frame, and its role is uncertain. The J segment lost 8 bases and the V segment lost 4 bases, leaving 20 bases of the junction unmatched. This CDR3 contains 20 residues. CDR3 loop: CASSLLLLAGGPVGTHEQFF. The CDR3 DNA is TGCGCCAGCAGTCTCCTCTTACTAGCGGGAGGGCCGGTAGGAACCCATGAGCAGTTCTTC.

V usage is TRBV12-5 and J usage is TRBJ2-3; 9 bases line up with TRBD2. The CDR3 has 16 residues. Germline-derived CDR1 and CDR2 are LGHNT and FRNRAP. Germline trimming cut 1 base from V and 4 bases from J; bases unmatched to any gene: 6. The CDR3 loop reads CASGLGGRGSADTQYF. The DNA for the CDR3 is TGTGCTAGTGGTTTGGGCGGGAGGGGTTCCGCAGATACGCAGTATTTT. Based on the CDR3 plus reference TRBV12-5 and TRBJ2-3, the full variable domain is DARVTQTPRHKVTEMGQEVTMRCQPILGHNTVFWYRQTMMQGLELLAYFRNRAPLDDSGMPKDRFSAEMPDATLATLKIQPSEPRDSAVYFCASGLGGRGSADTQYFGPGTRLTVL.

CDR3 region: CASSINPGQGYEQYF. In nucleotides, the CDR3 is TGCGCCAGCAGCATAAACCCGGGACAGGGATATGAGCAGTACTTC. The genes are TRBV5-1 and TRBJ2-7; 9 nucleotides agree with TRBD1. The CDR3 runs to 15 residues. The germline V gene has CDR1 SGHRS and CDR2 YFSETQ. V shed 4 bases and J 7 bases; nucleotides not matched to a gene: 12.

The V gene is TRBV11-2, the J gene TRBJ2-1; 8 nucleotides line up with TRBD2. Losses at the gene ends were 5 bases for V and 3 bases for J; bases not matched to a gene: 6. The CDR3 spans 15 residues. CDR1 is SGHAT and CDR2 is FQNNGV in the germline V gene. CDR3 bases: TGTGCCAGCAGCCCCATGACTAGCGACTACAATGAGCAGTTCTTC. Translation gives CASSPMTSDYNEQFF.

The V call is TRBV5-1, the J call TRBJ2-1; D is ambiguous. V lost 0 bases to trimming and J lost 5 bases, with 9 bases between them. The CDR3 consists of 14 residues. In germline, CDR1 is SGHRS, CDR2 YFSETQ. The CDR3 bases are TGCGCCAGCAGCTTGGCCACGGCTAACAATGAGCAGTTCTTC. Residues: CASSLATANNEQFF.

This clone has more than one count but fewer than ten. This chain uses TRBV7-2 with TRBJ1-2; D is unresolved. The germline V and J ends were trimmed by 3 bases and 6 bases, with 11 bases remaining between them. The CDR3 runs 13 residues. Germline assignment: CDR1 SGHTA and CDR2 FQGNSA. The CDR3 region has the DNA TGTGCCAGCAGCTTTCCGGGAGTACATGGCTACACCTTC. This sequence encodes CASSFPGVHGYTF.

The gene calls are TRBV25-1 and TRBJ2-1; a weak D match, TRBD2 (6 bases). Germline V CDR1 and CDR2: MGHDK, SYGVNS. The germline V and J ends were trimmed by 4 bases and 12 bases, with 13 bases remaining between them. The CDR3 is 12 amino acids. CDR3 amino acids: CASSATSRSQFF. The CDR3 DNA is TGTGCCAGCAGTGCGACTAGTAGGTCGCAGTTCTTC.

This clone was detected only a few times. This chain uses TRBV10-3 with TRBJ2-1; 14 bases fit TRBD2. The CDR3 totals 18 residues. Germline V CDR1 and CDR2: ENHRY, SYGVKD. The V segment lost 4 bases and the J segment 3 bases; nucleotides outside the gene matches: 8. CDR3 sequence: CAISGRLAGGPDYNEQFF. CDR3 DNA: TGTGCCATCAGTGGAAGACTAGCGGGAGGGCCCGACTACAATGAGCAGTTCTTC.

A remark on this clone: This likely came from a read error, as a far larger clone is one base away. The CDR3 coding sequence is TGTGCCAGTAGTTCCAGACTAGCGGGAGTGGGGGAGACCCAGTACTTC. It encodes CASSSRLAGVGETQYF. The genes are TRBV19 and TRBJ2-5, with 12 nucleotides matching TRBD2. Germline V lookup: CDR1 LNHDA, CDR2 SQIVND (reference sequence). The CDR3 runs to 16 residues. With V trimmed by 5 bases and J by 5 bases, 9 bases remained unmatched.

This clone was seen a few times. This chain uses TRBV9 with TRBJ2-7; perhaps TRBD2 as D (6 bases). The CDR3 has 14 residues. Per the germline V gene, CDR1 is SGDLS and CDR2 is YYNGEE. The V end was cut by 0 bases, the J end by 6 bases, with 13 bases between. CDR3 protein: CASSVAGLLSEQYF. The DNA for the CDR3 is TGTGCCAGCAGCGTAGCGGGACTCCTTAGCGAGCAGTACTTC.

J is TRBJ1-5 and V is TRBV28, with 10 bases identical to TRBD1. In germline, CDR1 is MDHEN, CDR2 SYDVKM. This CDR3 is 17 amino acids long. The V gene end was trimmed by 8 bases and the J gene end by 2 bases; junction bases not matched to a gene: 12. This CDR3 is CASGWTGGDRGNQPQHF. The CDR3, as DNA: TGTGCCAGCGGTTGGACAGGGGGTGACCGCGGCAATCAGCCCCAGCATTTT.